Given below is one T cell receptor (beta chain) in context. Trimming removed 3 bases from V and 6 bases from J; junction bases left unmatched: 0. The CDR3 is 14 residues long. Per the germline V gene, CDR1 is KGHSH and CDR2 is LQKENI. During the collection period, no donor immune events like infections were recorded. This entry is derived from a study of identifying expanded T cells in peripheral blood. The repertoire was sequenced with immunoSEQ multiplex PCR; TCRdb's copy has only in-frame clones and lacks some. This table holds around 99,000 clones, less than 90% found once. The V gene is TRBV18, the J gene TRBJ2-7, with TRBD2 identical over 15 bases. The specimen was blood. The clonotype originates from a person aged 18 to 75 in good health. CDR3 region: CASSPGLAGGEQYF. As DNA, the CDR3 is TGTGCCAGCTCACCGGGACTAGCGGGGGGCGAGCAGTACTTC.